The T cell receptor (beta chain) under discussion was sequenced for a study of blood T cell repertoires in COVID-19 (dated by TCRdb to 2020 to 2022). Looking at the study overall: Samples covering the acute and convalescent phases of COVID-19 were provided by collaborators in the United States, Italy and Spain. The material from the prospective study consisted of cDNA or gDNA derived from T cells, B-cell-depleted T cells, or PBMCs. Subjects who had been exposed to COVID-19, were actively infected with it, or had recovered from it provided the deeply sampled blood TCRbeta repertoires that made up the dataset. A freely available public database, intended as a resource for researchers studying the immune response to SARS-CoV-2, is where the repertoires were released. Samples were obtained from the ongoing ImmuneRACE study (first 160 participants) and from approximately 1,200 subjects provided by 6 global collaborators. Nearly every sample came with metadata listing a de-identified subject ID, COVID-19 status, age in years and sex. Where available, HLA class I and class II types were taken from metadata supplied by the sample provider and were not determined by assay-based typing.

Measured from the cysteine to the phenylalanine, the CDR3 is 15 residues long. Of all the DNA, just the CDR3 is kept, 45 bases in frame from base 1. V is clipped by 3 bases and J by 5 bases, and the sequence between their germline boundaries is 12 bases long. The germline V gene sets CDR1 to SGHRS and CDR2 to YFSETQ. Results and caveats for the whole study, not just this receptor: The amount of clinical and demographic metadata varied by source and participant and was provided uncurated.

The collaborating institutions used their own protocols to collect whole blood in K2EDTA tubes. For TCRbeta analysis, collaborators shipped samples in one of three forms: frozen whole blood, isolated PBMCs, or DNA extracted from either of those sample types. Comment on this clone: The antigen this receptor binds is unknown. No quality values exist for individual bases; no much larger clone is one base distant.

The immunoSEQ Assay, a bias-controlled multiplex PCR, was used to amplify TCRbeta CDR3 regions from genomic DNA. The authors' analysis ran thus. The number of nucleated cells in each sample was estimated by amplification of reference gene primers within the assay. To quantify the absolute abundance of each unique TCRbeta CDR3 rearrangement, sequence reads were collapsed and filtered. For each sample, productive Simpson clonality was calculated by taking the square root of Simpson's diversity index across productive rearrangements. TCRdb retrieved this table from immuneACCESS and kept in-frame rearrangements only. Not all clones are present; in checked studies, unresolved V genes account for under half, and no reason is known for the remainder. V, J and clone size were drawn from that table, and D and trimming were deduced from the DNA. For this sample the table gives nearly 70,000 clones, of which 82% were detected only once. The ten largest clones take up 8% to 10% of the sample.

The chain joins TRBV5-1 to TRBJ1-6, with no reliable assignment of the D segment. The TCR originated in a woman older than 75 with acute or convalescent COVID-19. The sequencing sample was made of peripheral blood. The DNA sequence is given as TGCGCCAGCAGCTGGGGAGGTGGTGATAATTCACCCCTCCACTTT. Protein translation: CASSWGGGDNSPLHF.